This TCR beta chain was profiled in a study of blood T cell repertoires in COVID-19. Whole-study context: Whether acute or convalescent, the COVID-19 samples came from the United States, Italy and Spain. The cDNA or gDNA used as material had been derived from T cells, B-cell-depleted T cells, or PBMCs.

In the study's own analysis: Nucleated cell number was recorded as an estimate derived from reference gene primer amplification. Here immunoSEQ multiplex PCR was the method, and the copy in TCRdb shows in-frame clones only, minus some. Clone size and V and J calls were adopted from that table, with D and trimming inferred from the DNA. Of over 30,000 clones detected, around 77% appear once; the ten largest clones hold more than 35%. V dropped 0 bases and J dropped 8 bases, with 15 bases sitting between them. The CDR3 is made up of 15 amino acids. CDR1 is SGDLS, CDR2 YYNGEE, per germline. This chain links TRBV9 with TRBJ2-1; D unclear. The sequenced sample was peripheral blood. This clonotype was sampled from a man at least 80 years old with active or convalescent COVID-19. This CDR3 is CASSVVAGLPDEQFF. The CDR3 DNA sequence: TGTGCCAGCAGCGTAGTGGCAGGCCTGCCCGATGAGCAGTTCTTC.